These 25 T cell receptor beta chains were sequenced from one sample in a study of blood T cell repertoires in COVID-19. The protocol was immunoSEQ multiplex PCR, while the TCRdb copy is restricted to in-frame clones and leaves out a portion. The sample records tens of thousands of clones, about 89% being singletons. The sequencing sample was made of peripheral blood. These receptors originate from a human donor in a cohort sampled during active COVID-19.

The CDR3 region is CASSRGQGDTGELFF. The CDR3 DNA is TGTGCCAGCAGCCGGGGACAGGGGGACACCGGGGAGCTGTTTTTT. V and J are TRBV7-2 and TRBJ2-2; 11 bases align to TRBD1. Trimming removed 5 bases from V and 3 bases from J; junction bases left unmatched: 2. This CDR3 comprises 15 residues. Per the germline V gene, CDR1 is SGHTA and CDR2 is FQGNSA.

CDR3 coding DNA: TGTGCCAGCAGCTTTGCGGGGGACCTGAACACTGAAGCTTTCTTT. Translation gives CASSFAGDLNTEAFF. The chain carries TRBV7-9 and TRBJ1-1; the D gene is possibly TRBD1 (5 bases). The CDR3 loop spans 15 amino acids. V lost 3 bases, J lost 0 bases, and 11 bases lay in between. Germline V gene data show CDR1 as SEHNR and CDR2 as FQNEAQ (reference sequence). Full variable domain (outside the CDR3, taken from reference TRBV7-9 and TRBJ1-1): DTGVSQNPRHKITKRGQNVTFRCDPISEHNRLYWYRQTLGQGPEFLTYFQNEAQLEKSRLLSDRFSAERPKGSFSTLEIQRTEQGDSAMYLCASSFAGDLNTEAFFGQGTRLTVV.

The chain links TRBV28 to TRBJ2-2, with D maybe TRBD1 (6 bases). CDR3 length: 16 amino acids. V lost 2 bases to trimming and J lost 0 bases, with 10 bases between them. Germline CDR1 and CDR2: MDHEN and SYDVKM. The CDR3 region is CASSLPQGPNTGELFF. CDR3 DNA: TGTGCCAGCAGTTTACCACAGGGACCGAACACCGGGGAGCTGTTTTTT.

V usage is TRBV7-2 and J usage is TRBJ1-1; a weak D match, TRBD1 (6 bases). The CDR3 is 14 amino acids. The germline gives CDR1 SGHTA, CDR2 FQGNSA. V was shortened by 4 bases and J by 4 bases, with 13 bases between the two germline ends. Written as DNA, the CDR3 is TGTGCCAGCAGCTCACAGGGCAGGGGCACTGAAGCTTTCTTT. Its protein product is CASSSQGRGTEAFF. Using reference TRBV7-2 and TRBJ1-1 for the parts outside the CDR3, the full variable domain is GAGVSQSPSNKVTEKGKDVELRCDPISGHTALYWYRQSLGQGLEFLIYFQGNSAPDKSGLPSDRFSAERTGGSVSTLTIQRTQQEDSAVYLCASSSQGRGTEAFFGQGTRLTVV.

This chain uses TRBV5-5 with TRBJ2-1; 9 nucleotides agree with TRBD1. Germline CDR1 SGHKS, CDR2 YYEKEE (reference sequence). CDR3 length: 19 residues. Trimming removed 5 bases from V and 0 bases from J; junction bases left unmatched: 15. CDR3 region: CASSSGTGIRSSSYNEQFF. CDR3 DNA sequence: TGTGCCAGCAGTTCCGGGACAGGGATTCGCTCGAGCTCCTACAATGAGCAGTTCTTC.

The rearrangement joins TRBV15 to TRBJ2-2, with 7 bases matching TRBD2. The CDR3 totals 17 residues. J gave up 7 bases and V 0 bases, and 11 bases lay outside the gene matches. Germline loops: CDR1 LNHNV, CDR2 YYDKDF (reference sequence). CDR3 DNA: TGTGCCACCAGCAGAGACCTTGAGGGAGGGAGGATCGGGGAGCTGTTTTTT. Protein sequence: CATSRDLEGGRIGELFF.

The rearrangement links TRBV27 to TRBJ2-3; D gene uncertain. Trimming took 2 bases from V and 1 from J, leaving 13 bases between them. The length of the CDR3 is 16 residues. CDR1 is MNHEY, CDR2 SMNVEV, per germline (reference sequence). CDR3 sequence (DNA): TGTGCCAGCAGTTTAGGTCCTAGGTTCGGCACAGATACGCAGTATTTT. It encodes CASSLGPRFGTDTQYF.

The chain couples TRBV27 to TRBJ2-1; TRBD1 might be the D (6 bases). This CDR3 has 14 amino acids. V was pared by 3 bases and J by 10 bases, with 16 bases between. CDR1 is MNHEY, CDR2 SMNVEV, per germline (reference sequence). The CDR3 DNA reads TGTGCCAGCAGTTTTGAAGGCCTTGGGACAGAGCAGTTCTTC. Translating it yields CASSFEGLGTEQFF.

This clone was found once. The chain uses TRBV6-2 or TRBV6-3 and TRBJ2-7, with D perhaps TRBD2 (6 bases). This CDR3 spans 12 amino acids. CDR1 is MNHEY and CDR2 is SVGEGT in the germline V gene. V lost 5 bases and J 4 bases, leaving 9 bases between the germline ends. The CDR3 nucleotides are TGTGCCAGCAGTCGGGCGGGGTACGAGCAGTACGTC. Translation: CASSRAGYEQYV.

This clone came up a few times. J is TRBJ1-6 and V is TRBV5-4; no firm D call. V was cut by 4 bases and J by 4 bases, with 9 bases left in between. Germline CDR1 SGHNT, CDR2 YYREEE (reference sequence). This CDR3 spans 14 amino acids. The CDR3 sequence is CASSPTDYNSPLHF. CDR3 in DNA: TGTGCCAGCAGCCCTACAGATTATAATTCACCCCTCCACTTT.

CDR3 amino acids: CASSLVAGTSGGRGKQYF. CDR3 in DNA: TGTGCCAGCAGCTTAGTCGCGGGGACTAGCGGGGGGAGGGGGAAGCAGTACTTC. This rearrangement joins TRBV7-2 to TRBJ2-7; TRBD2 matches 15 bases. The junction had 12 bases not matched to a gene; V was cut back by 1 base and J by 8 bases. The germline gives CDR1 SGHTA, CDR2 FQGNSA. CDR3 length equals 18 residues.

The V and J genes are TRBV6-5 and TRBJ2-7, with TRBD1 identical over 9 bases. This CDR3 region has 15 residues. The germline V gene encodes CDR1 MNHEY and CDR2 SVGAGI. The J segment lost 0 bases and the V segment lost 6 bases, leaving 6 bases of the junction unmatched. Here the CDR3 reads CASRYDRGSSYEQYF. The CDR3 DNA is TGTGCCAGCAGATATGACAGGGGGAGCTCCTACGAGCAGTACTTC.

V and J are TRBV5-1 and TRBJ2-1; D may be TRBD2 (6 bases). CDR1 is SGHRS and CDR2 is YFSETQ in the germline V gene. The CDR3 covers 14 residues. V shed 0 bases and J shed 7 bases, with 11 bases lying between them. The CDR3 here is CASSLATGGNEQFF. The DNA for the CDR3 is TGCGCCAGCAGCTTGGCAACCGGGGGTAATGAGCAGTTCTTC.

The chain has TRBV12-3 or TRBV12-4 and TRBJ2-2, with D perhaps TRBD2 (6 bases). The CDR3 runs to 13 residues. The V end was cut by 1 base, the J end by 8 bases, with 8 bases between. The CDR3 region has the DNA TGTGCCAGCAGTTTAGGGGGAGGTGGGGAGCTGTTTTTT. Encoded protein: CASSLGGGGELFF.

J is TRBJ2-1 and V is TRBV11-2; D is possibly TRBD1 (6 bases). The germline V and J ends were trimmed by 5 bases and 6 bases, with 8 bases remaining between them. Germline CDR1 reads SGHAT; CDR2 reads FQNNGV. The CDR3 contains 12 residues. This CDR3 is CASSRDINEQFF. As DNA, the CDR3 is TGTGCCAGCAGCCGGGACATCAATGAGCAGTTCTTC. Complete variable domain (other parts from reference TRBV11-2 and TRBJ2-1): EAGVAQSPRYKIIEKRQSVAFWCNPISGHATLYWYQQILGQGPKLLIQFQNNGVVDDSQLPKDRFSAERLKGVDSTLKIQPAKLEDSAVYLCASSRDINEQFFGPGTRLTVL.

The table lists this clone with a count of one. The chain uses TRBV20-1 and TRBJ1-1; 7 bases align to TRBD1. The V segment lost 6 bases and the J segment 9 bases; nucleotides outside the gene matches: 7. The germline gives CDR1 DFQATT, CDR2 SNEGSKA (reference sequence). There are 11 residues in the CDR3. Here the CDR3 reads CSAEQGVQAFF. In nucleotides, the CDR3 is TGCAGTGCCGAGCAGGGGGTTCAAGCTTTCTTT.

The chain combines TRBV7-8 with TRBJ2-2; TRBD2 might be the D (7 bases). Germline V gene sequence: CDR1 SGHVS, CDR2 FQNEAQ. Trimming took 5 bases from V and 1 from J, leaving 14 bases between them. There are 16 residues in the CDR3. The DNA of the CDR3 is TGTGCCAGCAGCCCGGGGGGCATCAGGAACACCGGGGAGCTGTTTTTT. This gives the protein CASSPGGIRNTGELFF.

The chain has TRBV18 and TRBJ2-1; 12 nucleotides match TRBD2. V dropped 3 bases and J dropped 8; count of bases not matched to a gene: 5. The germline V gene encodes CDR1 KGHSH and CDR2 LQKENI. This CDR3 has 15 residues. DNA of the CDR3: TGTGCCAGCTCACCGTCGACTAGCGGGGGCGATGAGCAGTTCTTC. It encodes CASSPSTSGGDEQFF.

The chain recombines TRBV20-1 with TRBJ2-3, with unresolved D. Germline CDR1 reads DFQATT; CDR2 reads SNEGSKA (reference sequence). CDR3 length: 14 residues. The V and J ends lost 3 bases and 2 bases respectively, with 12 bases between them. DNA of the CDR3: TGCAGTGCTAGTTTGGGCGTTTACACAGATACGCAGTATTTT. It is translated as CSASLGVYTDTQYF.

CDR3 amino acids: CASSFGQGNEAFF. CDR3 DNA: TGTGCCAGCAGCTTTGGGCAGGGAAATGAAGCTTTCTTT. The chain combines TRBV11-3 with TRBJ1-1, with a possible D match to TRBD1 (5 bases). CDR1 SGHNT and CDR2 YENEEA come from the germline V gene. The CDR3 consists of 13 residues. Trimming removed 3 bases from V and 7 bases from J, with 12 bases in between.

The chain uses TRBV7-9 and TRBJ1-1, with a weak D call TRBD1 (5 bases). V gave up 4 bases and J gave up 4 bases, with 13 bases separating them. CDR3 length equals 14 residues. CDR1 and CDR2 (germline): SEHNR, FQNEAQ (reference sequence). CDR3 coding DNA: TGTGCCAGCAGCTCCGGGACTCTAGCCACTGAAGCTTTCTTT. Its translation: CASSSGTLATEAFF.

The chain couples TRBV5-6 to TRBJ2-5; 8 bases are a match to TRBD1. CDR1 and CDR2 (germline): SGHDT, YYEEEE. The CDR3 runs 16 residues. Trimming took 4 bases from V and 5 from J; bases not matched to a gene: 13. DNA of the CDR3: TGTGCCAGCAGCGGGCTTGGACAGGGCCCTGTGGAGACCCAGTACTTC. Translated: CASSGLGQGPVETQYF. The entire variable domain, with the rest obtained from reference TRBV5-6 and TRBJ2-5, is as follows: DAGVTQSPTHLIKTRGQQVTLRCSPKSGHDTVSWYQQALGQGPQFIFQYYEEEERQRGNFPDRFSGHQFPNYSSELNVNALLLGDSALYLCASSGLGQGPVETQYFGPGTRLLVL.

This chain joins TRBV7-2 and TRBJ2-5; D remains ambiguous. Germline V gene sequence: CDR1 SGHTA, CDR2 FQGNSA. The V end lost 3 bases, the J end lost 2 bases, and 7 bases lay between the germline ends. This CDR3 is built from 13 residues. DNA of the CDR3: TGTGCCAGCAGCTTTTATCGGCAAGAGACCCAGTACTTC. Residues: CASSFYRQETQYF. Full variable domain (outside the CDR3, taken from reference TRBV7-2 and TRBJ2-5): GAGVSQSPSNKVTEKGKDVELRCDPISGHTALYWYRQSLGQGLEFLIYFQGNSAPDKSGLPSDRFSAERTGGSVSTLTIQRTQQEDSAVYLCASSFYRQETQYFGPGTRLLVL.

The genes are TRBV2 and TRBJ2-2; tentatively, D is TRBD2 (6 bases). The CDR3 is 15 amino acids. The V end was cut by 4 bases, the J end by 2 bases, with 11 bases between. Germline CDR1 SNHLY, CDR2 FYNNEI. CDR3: CASSGASVNTGELFF. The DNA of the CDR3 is TGTGCCAGCAGTGGCGCTAGCGTAAACACCGGGGAGCTGTTTTTT.

CDR3 coding DNA: TGCGCCAGCAGCCAAGCGGGACTAGCCATGTACAATGAGCAGTTCTTC. Its translation: CASSQAGLAMYNEQFF. V gene TRBV4-1 combines with J gene TRBJ2-1; TRBD2 agrees at 9 bases. The V gene's germline CDR1 is MGHRA and CDR2 YSYEKL. V trimming: 1 base; J trimming: 4 bases; junction bases outside the gene matches: 5. The CDR3 totals 16 residues.